This T cell receptor (beta chain) was captured in a study of tumor and adjacent non-tumor tissue in lung cancer. Across the study: Histology: 11 to 13 adenocarcinoma, a couple of squamous cell carcinoma, 1 small cell lung cancer. The patients, 10 men and 5 women, were roughly 30 to 80 with stage I to III disease.

The library came from three nested PCR rounds adapted from ARM-PCR protocols. TCRdb processed the multiplex PCR reads anew with MiXCR; each CDR3 protein has one entry. The table lists around 99,000 distinct CDR3 sequences, roughly 77% of them singletons. This clonotype was found a few times. A much larger clone sits a single nucleotide away, making a read error possible. The germline CDR1 and CDR2 sequences are MNHNS and SASEGT. The CDR3 has 15 residues. V trimming: 6 bases; J trimming: 11 bases; junction bases outside the gene matches: 16. RNA was extracted from bulk tissue without any cell sorting. Donors were chemotherapy-naive, newly diagnosed lung cancer surgical patients in China, August–late 2014.

Sequenced input: lung tumor tissue. The clonotype originates from an older woman with non-small cell lung cancer. The rearrangement joins TRBV6-1 to TRBJ1-5; 7 bases line up with TRBD1. Here the CDR3 DNA reads TGTGCCAGCAGCCCCGAGACAGGGACGAGCCAGTCCCAGCATTTT. Translating gives CASSPETGTSQSQHF.